The clone carrying this T cell receptor (beta chain) was seen a few times. The antigen remains unidentified. CDR3-region Arm-PCR and iRepertoire HTBI primers produced the TCR beta libraries. Via MiXCR, TCRdb re-called the multiplex PCR reads, giving one row per CDR3 protein. This table has about 430,000 distinct CDR3 sequences, 21% appearing once. These data come from a study of regulatory T cells in long-lasting Graves disease. Time point indicated: persistent/refractory GD, antithyroid drugs over 5 years with positive TRAb. Isolated PBMC RNA provided the starting material for the TCR library. The study, taken as a whole, reports: The sample size was small, and this may have reduced accuracy. New patients shared around 1,000 public clonotypes, and persistent patients shared more, with over 2,500.

Per the germline V gene, CDR1 is SGHDN and CDR2 is FVKESK. CDR3 length equals 19 residues. Trimming cost V 0 bases and J 2 bases, with 22 bases left between them. The sequence derives from a female donor with Graves disease. The rearrangement uses TRBV14 and TRBJ1-1; tentative D call: TRBD1 (6 bases). This sample comprised peripheral blood mononuclear cells (PBMCs), obtained when the disease was refractory, from a patient treated with antithyroid drugs. CDR3 sequence reads: CASSQDAVGGTPRNTEAFF. Written as DNA, the CDR3 is TGTGCCAGCAGCCAAGATGCGGTAGGCGGGACACCCAGAAACACTGAAGCTTTCTTT.